This T cell receptor (beta chain) was retrieved from a study of a mutant IDH1 vaccine in newly diagnosed glioma. Study overall: The study started vaccination 4-6 weeks after radiotherapy alone, or with temozolomide cycles. Sex among treated patients split about 60% male, around 40% female; mean age was roughly 40 years. Overall study findings and caveats: Pseudoprogression showed no apparent link to changes in top peripheral T cell clonotypes.

Remarks on this clone: Antigen specificity is unknown.

The method was immunoSEQ multiplex PCR; TCRdb's version includes in-frame clones alone and lacks a portion of them. Of fewer than 150,000 clones listed, 85% to 90% were seen once; the top ten hold under 0.8%. This CDR3 is 13 amino acids long. Looked up from germline, CDR1 is LNHDA and CDR2 is SQIVND (reference sequence). Trimming took off 5 bases at V and 5 bases at J, with 10 bases between the two ends. Noted time point: week 11, during vaccination. Vaccinated patients received 300 ug of mutant IDH1 20-mer peptide per dose, with topical imiquimod. Each of the donors came in with new WHO grade 3 or 4 astrocytomas that were IDH1-mutant and ATRX-lost.

This sequence originates from a woman between 50 and 59 years old with glioma. The V gene is TRBV19, the J gene TRBJ1-5, with D perhaps matching TRBD1 (6 bases). The source material was PBMCs, sampled from a glioma patient whose treatment included an IDH1 peptide vaccine. The CDR3 DNA follows: TGTGCCAGTAGTGAACAGGGCTATCAGCCCCAGCATTTT. It is translated as CASSEQGYQPQHF.